Each of the 31 T cell receptor beta chains below was sequenced from the same sample in a study of blood T cell repertoires in COVID-19. Sequencing was performed with immunoSEQ multiplex PCR; in TCRdb, only in-frame clones are kept and a portion is missing. The table lists some 170,000 clones, about 92% of them singletons, with roughly 2% in the top ten. The sequencing sample was made of peripheral blood. These receptors came from a woman aged 60-75 years with COVID-19, enrolled during active disease.

The J gene is TRBJ1-6, the V gene TRBV28, with TRBD1 identical over 9 bases. This CDR3 comprises 16 residues. Germline V gene sequence: CDR1 MDHEN, CDR2 SYDVKM. Losses at the gene ends were 3 bases for V and 6 bases for J; bases not matched to a gene: 6. Here the CDR3 reads CASSFEQGAFNSPLHF. For the CDR3, the DNA is TGTGCCAGCAGTTTTGAACAGGGGGCTTTTAATTCACCCCTCCACTTT.

The rearrangement uses TRBV5-1 and TRBJ2-3; D is possibly TRBD2 (5 bases). CDR3 length equals 13 residues. In germline, CDR1 is SGHRS, CDR2 YFSETQ. V was pared by 0 bases and J by 5 bases, with 7 bases between. The CDR3 loop is CASSLAGEDTQYF. The CDR3, as DNA: TGCGCCAGCAGCTTGGCCGGGGAAGATACGCAGTATTTT. The variable domain in full, with the rest retrieved from reference TRBV5-1 and TRBJ2-3, is KAGVTQTPRYLIKTRGQQVTLSCSPISGHRSVSWYQQTPGQGLQFLFEYFSETQRNKGNFPGRFSGRQFSNSRSEMNVSTLELGDSALYLCASSLAGEDTQYFGPGTRLTVL.

The V call is TRBV7-2, the J call TRBJ2-1, with D perhaps matching TRBD1 (6 bases). V lost 4 bases, J lost 9 bases, and 19 bases lay in between. CDR1 is SGHTA and CDR2 is FQGNSA in the germline V gene. This CDR3 comprises 15 residues. The CDR3 nucleotides are TGTGCCAGCAGCTCTACAGGTGGTTCAGGGGCTGAGCAGTTCTTC. Its protein product is CASSSTGGSGAEQFF.

V usage is TRBV5-4 and J usage is TRBJ1-2; D not resolved. Trimming took off 0 bases at V and 5 bases at J, with 8 bases between the two ends. The CDR3 contains 13 residues. CDR1 and CDR2 (germline): SGHNT, YYREEE (reference sequence). The CDR3 is CASSLEGGYGYTF. In DNA form, the CDR3 reads TGTGCCAGCAGCTTGGAGGGCGGGTATGGCTACACCTTC.

The chain recombines TRBV3-1 (or the pseudogene TRBV3-2) with TRBJ1-2; possibly TRBD1 for D (6 bases). The germline V and J ends were trimmed by 4 bases and 1 base, with 7 bases remaining between them. Germline CDR1 and CDR2: LGHDT and YNNKEL (reference sequence). The CDR3 has 13 amino acids. CDR3 in amino acids: CASSLRGNYGYTF. The CDR3 coding sequence is TGTGCCAGCAGCCTCAGGGGTAACTATGGCTACACCTTC.

In its sample, this clone was seen once. The chain is built from TRBV4-2 and TRBJ2-7; a weak D match, TRBD1 (8 bases). This CDR3 comprises 15 residues. V lost 2 bases and J lost 3, with 14 bases in between. CDR1 and CDR2 (germline): LGHNA, YNFKEQ. The CDR3 protein is CASSQNRGGFYEQYF. DNA for the CDR3: TGTGCCAGCAGCCAAAACAGGGGGGGGTTCTACGAGCAGTACTTC.

V usage is TRBV7-9 and J usage is TRBJ2-4, with D uncertain. Trimming took 2 bases from V and 3 from J, leaving 8 bases between them. Germline CDR1 is SEHNR and CDR2 is FQNEAQ (reference sequence). There are 14 residues in the CDR3. The CDR3 sequence is CASSLSVGKNIQYF. The CDR3 DNA sequence: TGTGCCAGCAGCTTAAGCGTAGGCAAAAACATTCAGTACTTC.

The CDR3 spells CSAEGGPNYGYTF. CDR3 sequence (DNA): TGCAGCGCAGAGGGGGGGCCTAACTATGGCTACACCTTC. The chain links TRBV29-1 to TRBJ1-2, with D perhaps TRBD1 (6 bases). V was trimmed by 7 bases and J by 0 bases, leaving 12 bases between them. This CDR3 is built from 13 residues. Germline-derived CDR1 and CDR2 are SQVTM and ANQGSEA. Looking up the rest from reference TRBV29-1 and TRBJ1-2 gives the full variable domain: SAVISQKPSRDICQRGTSLTIQCQVDSQVTMMFWYRQQPGQSLTLIATANQGSEATYESGFVIDKFPISRPNLTFSTLTVSNMSPEDSSIYLCSAEGGPNYGYTFGSGTRLTVV.

V gene TRBV7-3 combines with J gene TRBJ2-1, with TRBD1 matching 9 bases. Unmatched junction bases numbered 12, after V lost 5 bases and J lost 7 bases. CDR1 is SGHTA, CDR2 FQGTGA, per germline. CDR3 size: 16 residues. The CDR3 nucleotides are TGTGCCAGCAGCGCCACCGGGACAGGGTTTATGAATGAGCAGTTCTTC. This encodes CASSATGTGFMNEQFF. Supplemented by reference TRBV7-3 and TRBJ2-1, the full variable domain reads GAGVSQTPSNKVTEKGKYVELRCDPISGHTALYWYRQSLGQGPEFLIYFQGTGAADDSGLPNDRFFAVRPEGSVSTLKIQRTERGDSAVYLCASSATGTGFMNEQFFGPGTRLTVL.

Details on this clone: A read error is likely, as this CDR3 ends without the conserved phenylalanine or tryptophan. No DNA is shown, since the ends of the CDR3 on it are uncertain; the CDR3 is the one TCRdb lists. The V call is TRBV21-1, the J call TRBJ2-7; TRBD1 reflects the table's D call only, with no check against the DNA. TRBV21-1 is an annotated pseudogene. Including both end residues, the CDR3 is 11 amino acids long. Here the CDR3 reads CASSAPNRAGE.

The V call is TRBV6-2 or TRBV6-3, the J call TRBJ2-7; TRBD2 matches at 10 bases. After removal of 5 bases from V and 5 bases from J, the junction contained 9 bases not matched to a gene. The germline gives CDR1 MNHEY, CDR2 SVGEGT. This CDR3 contains 15 residues. The CDR3 is CASSPHLSGGNEQYF. In nucleotides, the CDR3 is TGTGCCAGCAGTCCCCACCTTAGCGGGGGGAACGAGCAGTACTTC.

This clone was detected once. The gene calls are TRBV9 and TRBJ2-1; no definite D call. This CDR3 has 12 amino acids. Trimming shortened V by 3 bases and J by 10 bases, and 11 bases separated the two germline ends. CDR1 is SGDLS, CDR2 YYNGEE, per germline. CDR3 amino acids: CASSDSRGEQFF. The CDR3 coding sequence is TGTGCCAGCAGCGATTCTAGAGGAGAGCAGTTCTTC.

This rearrangement joins TRBV9 to TRBJ1-3; 7 bases match TRBD1. With 0 bases clipped from V and 0 bases from J, the junction kept 3 bases outside the gene matches. This CDR3 spans 16 amino acids. In germline, CDR1 is SGDLS, CDR2 YYNGEE. CDR3 loop: CASSVGTGSSGNTIYF. CDR3 nucleotide sequence: TGTGCCAGCAGCGTAGGGACAGGTAGCTCTGGAAACACCATATATTTT.

A remark on this clone: The same CDR3 can be traced to other DNA sequences in this sample. V and J are TRBV19 and TRBJ2-7, with a weak D call TRBD1 (5 bases). V dropped 8 bases and J dropped 0 bases, with 5 bases sitting between them. Germline CDR1 LNHDA, CDR2 SQIVND (reference sequence). CDR3 length: 11 residues. The CDR3 here is CASQGSYEQYF. CDR3 nucleotide sequence: TGTGCCAGTCAGGGCTCCTACGAGCAGTACTTC. Supplemented by reference TRBV19 and TRBJ2-7, the full variable domain reads DGGITQSPKYLFRKEGQNVTLSCEQNLNHDAMYWYRQDPGQGLRLIYYSQIVNDFQKGDIAEGYSVSREKKESFPLTVTSAQKNPTAFYLCASQGSYEQYFGPGTRLTVT.

V is TRBV11-3 and J is TRBJ2-6; D remains unclear. The V end was cut by 3 bases, the J end by 3 bases, with 9 bases between. This CDR3 spans 15 amino acids. Germline V gene lookup returns CDR1 SGHNT and CDR2 YENEEA. The CDR3: CASSFSLGGANVLTF. As DNA, the CDR3 is TGTGCCAGCAGCTTTAGCCTTGGTGGGGCCAACGTCCTGACTTTC.

This rearrangement joins TRBV7-8 to TRBJ1-4; 10 bases align to TRBD1. The CDR3 is 15 amino acids. The V gene end was trimmed by 0 bases and the J gene end by 6 bases; junction bases not matched to a gene: 1. Germline CDR1 and CDR2: SGHVS and FQNEAQ. CDR3 sequence reads: CASSLAGTGDEKLFF. The CDR3 nucleotides read TGTGCCAGCAGCTTAGCCGGGACAGGGGATGAAAAACTGTTTTTT.

The genes are TRBV14 and TRBJ1-2; 7 nucleotides agree with TRBD1. This CDR3 region has 15 residues. Germline V gene data show CDR1 as SGHDN and CDR2 as FVKESK. Trimming at V came to 0 bases and at J to 5 bases, leaving 6 bases not matched to a gene. In nucleotides, the CDR3 is TGTGCCAGCAGCCAAGACTTAAGGACAGGATATGGCTACACCTTC. Residues: CASSQDLRTGYGYTF.

The chain couples TRBV27 to TRBJ2-1; a weak D match, TRBD1 (5 bases). The germline V and J ends were trimmed by 3 bases and 5 bases, with 11 bases remaining between them. The germline CDR1 and CDR2 sequences are MNHEY and SMNVEV (reference sequence). This CDR3 spans 14 amino acids. This CDR3 is CASSFDRLHNEQFF. For the CDR3, the DNA is TGTGCCAGCAGTTTCGACAGACTTCACAATGAGCAGTTCTTC.

This chain joins TRBV19 and TRBJ2-5; D possibly corresponds to TRBD1 (5 bases). V lost 2 bases and J 5 bases, leaving 21 bases between the germline ends. This CDR3 has 17 amino acids. Germline V lookup: CDR1 LNHDA, CDR2 SQIVND (reference sequence). CDR3 residues: CASSISLTVGFGETQYF. In nucleotides, the CDR3 is TGTGCCAGTAGTATATCTTTGACAGTGGGGTTTGGGGAGACCCAGTACTTC.

This chain joins TRBV7-9 and TRBJ1-1; maybe TRBD1 (5 bases). The V gene's germline CDR1 is SEHNR and CDR2 FQNEAQ (reference sequence). The CDR3 has 14 amino acids. V was trimmed by 4 bases and J by 5 bases, leaving 14 bases between them. CDR3 residues: CASSSSGAGTEAFF. For the CDR3, the DNA is TGTGCCAGCAGCTCCTCTGGGGCGGGGACTGAAGCTTTCTTT.

The chain combines TRBV28 with TRBJ1-5; 9 nucleotides match TRBD1. The V segment lost 2 bases and the J segment 7 bases; nucleotides outside the gene matches: 6. The CDR3 has 15 amino acids. Per germline, CDR1 MDHEN and CDR2 SYDVKM. The CDR3 here is CASSLPTGGEQPQHF. DNA of the CDR3: TGTGCCAGCAGTTTACCGACAGGGGGAGAGCAGCCCCAGCATTTT.

Notes on this clone: Different DNA sequences within this sample yield the same CDR3. V gene TRBV6-2 or TRBV6-3 combines with J gene TRBJ1-2, with D possibly matching TRBD1 (6 bases). The V and J ends lost 5 bases and 2 bases respectively, with 9 bases between them. CDR1 and CDR2 (germline): MNHEY, SVGEGT. The CDR3 contains 13 residues. The CDR3 coding sequence is TGTGCCAGCAGTCCCGACAGGAACTATGGCTACACCTTC. Its protein product is CASSPDRNYGYTF.

The chain employs TRBV10-3 and TRBJ1-5; possibly TRBD1 for D (6 bases). Germline CDR1 and CDR2: ENHRY and SYGVKD. The V end lost 0 bases, the J end lost 4 bases, and 7 bases lay between the germline ends. This CDR3 is built from 14 residues. CDR3 DNA: TGTGCCATCAGTGAGTCTCAGGGGAATCAGCCCCAGCATTTT. It yields the protein CAISESQGNQPQHF.

This chain connects TRBV2 to TRBJ2-2, with 9 nucleotides matching TRBD2. This CDR3 spans 14 amino acids. CDR1 is SNHLY and CDR2 is FYNNEI in the germline V gene. After removal of 6 bases from V and 4 bases from J, the junction contained 3 bases not matched to a gene. The CDR3 spells CASSPSGATGELFF. CDR3 DNA: TGTGCCAGCAGCCCTAGCGGGGCCACCGGGGAGCTGTTTTTT.

The V gene is TRBV11-2, the J gene TRBJ2-2; 13 nucleotides match TRBD2. Germline V gene sequence: CDR1 SGHAT, CDR2 FQNNGV. The CDR3 consists of 18 residues. V was clipped by 2 bases and J by 0 bases; unmatched bases: 3. The CDR3 loop reads CASSLMGLAGSNTGELFF. CDR3 in DNA: TGTGCCAGCAGCTTAATGGGACTAGCGGGGTCGAACACCGGGGAGCTGTTTTTT.

This rearrangement joins TRBV7-3 to TRBJ1-1; no clear D. V lost 1 base and J 0 bases, leaving 18 bases between the germline ends. CDR1 and CDR2 from the germline V gene are SGHTA and FQGTGA. This CDR3 spans 18 amino acids. In DNA, the CDR3 is TGTGCCAGCAGCTTAAGGGTTTTGTCAGGAATAGTGAACACTGAAGCTTTCTTT. The encoded protein is CASSLRVLSGIVNTEAFF.

For this clone: In the same sample, other DNA sequences code for this CDR3. The genes are TRBV15 and TRBJ1-3, with TRBD1 identical over 7 bases. The V segment lost 0 bases and the J segment 4 bases; nucleotides outside the gene matches: 3. Per the germline V gene, CDR1 is LNHNV and CDR2 is YYDKDF (reference sequence). This CDR3 has 15 residues. In DNA form, the CDR3 reads TGTGCCACCAGCAGAGACAGGGGGTCAGGAAACACCATATATTTT. This encodes CATSRDRGSGNTIYF.

The chain carries TRBV5-8 and TRBJ1-2; D is ambiguous. This CDR3 spans 9 amino acids. Germline CDR1 reads SGHTS; CDR2 reads YDEGEE. The V end was cut by 10 bases, the J end by 7 bases, with 8 bases between. The CDR3 DNA sequence: TGTGCCTCGGCGGCTGGCTACACCTTC. This translates into CASAAGYTF.

This rearrangement joins TRBV5-1 to TRBJ1-1; 9 bases agree with TRBD1. Germline V gene data show CDR1 as SGHRS and CDR2 as YFSETQ. The CDR3 contains 15 residues. V dropped 2 bases and J dropped 3; count of bases not matched to a gene: 5. CDR3 protein: CASSLQTGGHTEAFF. CDR3 bases: TGCGCCAGCAGCTTACAGACAGGGGGGCACACTGAAGCTTTCTTT.

The chain links TRBV7-3 to TRBJ2-1; TRBD1 matches at 9 bases. CDR3 length: 13 residues. V lost 5 bases to trimming and J lost 9 bases; unmatched junction nucleotides: 5. Germline loops: CDR1 SGHTA, CDR2 FQGTGA. CDR3 residues: CASSGQGSTEQFF. The CDR3 DNA is TGTGCCAGCAGCGGACAGGGGAGTACTGAGCAGTTCTTC.

This clone came up once. Other DNA sequences in this sample translate to the same CDR3. The chain employs TRBV4-3 and TRBJ2-7, with TRBD2 identical over 12 bases. CDR1 and CDR2 (germline): LGHNA, YSLEER. V dropped 0 bases and J dropped 2; count of bases not matched to a gene: 2. This CDR3 region has 16 residues. The CDR3 nucleotides are TGCGCCAGCAGCCAAGATCGACTAGCGGGGGCCTACGAGCAGTACTTC. Translation: CASSQDRLAGAYEQYF.